This passage covers 23 T cell receptor beta chains from one sample sequenced in a study of control samples from healthy donors and cancer patients. Data came from immunoSEQ multiplex PCR; TCRdb stores just in-frame clones and leaves some out. The sample has approximately 170,000 clones, roughly 90% seen once. Sequenced: blood. The receptors shown here come from a woman aged 45-65 years in good health.

CDR3 sequence reads: CASTKETSGNEQFF. DNA for the CDR3: TGTGCCAGCACCAAAGAAACTAGCGGCAATGAGCAGTTCTTC. The chain couples TRBV9 to TRBJ2-1; 8 nucleotides match TRBD2. Germline lookup yields CDR1 SGDLS and CDR2 YYNGEE. The CDR3 spans 14 residues. Trimming at V came to 6 bases and at J to 6 bases, leaving 8 bases not matched to a gene.

The rearrangement uses TRBV25-1 and TRBJ1-2; 7 nucleotides align to TRBD1. Losses at the gene ends were 6 bases for V and 8 bases for J; bases not matched to a gene: 12. The CDR3 is 14 residues long. CDR1 is MGHDK and CDR2 is SYGVNS in the germline V gene. This chain's CDR3 is CASRATGLLDGYTF. DNA for the CDR3: TGTGCCAGCAGAGCGACAGGGCTACTAGACGGCTACACCTTC.

The gene calls are TRBV28 and TRBJ2-2; 11 bases match TRBD1. V shed 7 bases and J 8 bases; nucleotides not matched to a gene: 6. Per germline, CDR1 MDHEN and CDR2 SYDVKM. The CDR3 has 14 amino acids. CDR3 sequence (DNA): TGTGCCAGCACGCAGGGACAGGGGGGTGGGGAGCTGTTTTTT. It encodes CASTQGQGGGELFF.

This rearrangement joins TRBV28 to TRBJ2-3; D possibly uses TRBD1 or TRBD2 (5 bases each). The germline V gene has CDR1 MDHEN and CDR2 SYDVKM. The CDR3 has 19 amino acids. V lost 2 bases, J lost 4 bases, and 25 bases lay in between. CDR3 in DNA: TGTGCCAGCAGTTTACCACCGAGCGGCCGGGACGCCCCGGCAGATACGCAGTATTTT. Its translation is CASSLPPSGRDAPADTQYF.

The V and J genes are TRBV7-3 and TRBJ2-1; D is unclear. The CDR3 sequence is 15 residues long. Germline V gene sequence: CDR1 SGHTA, CDR2 FQGTGA. V shed 2 bases and J shed 0 bases, with 8 bases lying between them. CDR3 sequence reads: CASSLYPNSYNEQFF. The CDR3 DNA is TGTGCCAGCAGCTTATATCCAAACTCCTACAATGAGCAGTTCTTC. The full variable domain, completed using reference TRBV7-3 and TRBJ2-1, is GAGVSQTPSNKVTEKGKYVELRCDPISGHTALYWYRQSLGQGPEFLIYFQGTGAADDSGLPNDRFFAVRPEGSVSTLKIQRTERGDSAVYLCASSLYPNSYNEQFFGPGTRLTVL.

The genes are TRBV28 and TRBJ2-7; TRBD1 is a possible D gene (5 bases). The CDR3 totals 15 residues. V was cut by 4 bases and J by 0 bases, with 13 bases left in between. The germline V gene encodes CDR1 MDHEN and CDR2 SYDVKM. The CDR3 is CASSSLRVASYEQYF. CDR3 sequence (DNA): TGTGCCAGCAGTTCCCTCAGGGTTGCCTCCTACGAGCAGTACTTC. The full variable domain, with the rest looked up from reference TRBV28 and TRBJ2-7, is DVKVTQSSRYLVKRTGEKVFLECVQDMDHENMFWYRQDPGLGLRLIYFSYDVKMKEKGDIPEGYSVSREKKERFSLILESASTNQTSMYLCASSSLRVASYEQYFGPGTRLTVT.

On this clone itself: At one end the junction does not follow the germline gene, possibly because of a read error. The chain joins TRBV27 to TRBJ1-1, with D uncertain. CDR3 size: 14 residues. Per the germline V gene, CDR1 is MNHEY and CDR2 is SMNVEV (reference sequence). The chain's CDR3 is CASSFSGKNIEAFF. The CDR3 region has the DNA TGTGCCAGCAGTTTCTCCGGCAAGAACATTGAAGCTTTCTTT.

The chain couples TRBV20-1 to TRBJ1-2; possible D gene TRBD1, 5 bases. Germline values: CDR1 DFQATT, CDR2 SNEGSKA (reference sequence). The CDR3 contains 11 residues. With 2 bases removed from V and 6 bases from J, the gap between germline ends came to 7 bases. The CDR3 spells CSARKGNGYTF. The CDR3 coding sequence is TGCAGTGCTAGAAAGGGGAATGGCTACACCTTC.

The J gene is TRBJ1-4, the V gene TRBV7-9, with a weak D call TRBD1 (5 bases). This CDR3 comprises 15 residues. Germline-derived CDR1 and CDR2 are SEHNR and FQNEAQ (reference sequence). The germline V and J ends were trimmed by 5 bases and 3 bases, with 13 bases remaining between them. The DNA for the CDR3 is TGTGCCAGCAGCCCCCTCGGGACGGCTAATGAAAAACTGTTTTTT. Amino acids: CASSPLGTANEKLFF.

This chain connects TRBV7-8 to TRBJ1-4, with D hard to call. The CDR3 sequence is 16 residues long. V was clipped by 5 bases and J by 5 bases, with 18 bases between them. Per the germline V gene, CDR1 is SGHVS and CDR2 is FQNEAQ. The CDR3 reads CASSKPQLFTNEKLFF. CDR3 in DNA: TGTGCCAGCAGCAAACCCCAACTTTTTACCAATGAAAAACTGTTTTTT.

The chain has TRBV5-1 and TRBJ1-3; no reliable D call. Deletions cut 4 bases from V and 0 bases from J, with 23 bases between. CDR3 size: 19 residues. Germline V gives CDR1 SGHRS, CDR2 YFSETQ. In nucleotides, the CDR3 is TGCGCCAGCAGCCTCTCCGGGCTCGGGATTCGGTCCTCTGGAAACACCATATATTTT. Protein product: CASSLSGLGIRSSGNTIYF.

This rearrangement joins TRBV5-1 to TRBJ1-6; 9 positions match TRBD1. Trimming removed 0 bases from V and 10 bases from J; junction bases left unmatched: 2. Germline CDR1 and CDR2: SGHRS and YFSETQ. The CDR3 sequence is 14 residues long. The DNA for the CDR3 is TGCGCCAGCAGCTTGGACAGGGGGCAGTCACCCCTCCACTTT. This sequence encodes CASSLDRGQSPLHF.

The CDR3 sequence: CASIARNSYNEQFF. The CDR3 nucleotides are TGTGCCAGCATAGCGCGGAACAGCTACAATGAGCAGTTCTTC. The chain uses TRBV28 and TRBJ2-1; D might be TRBD2 (5 bases). The germline V gene has CDR1 MDHEN and CDR2 SYDVKM. The CDR3 contains 14 residues. Trimming cost V 7 bases and J 3 bases, with 13 bases left between them.

This clone was counted once. The V gene is TRBV6-6, the J gene TRBJ2-7; TRBD2 matches at 11 bases. Trimming removed 5 bases from V and 0 bases from J; junction bases left unmatched: 6. The CDR3 has 16 amino acids. In germline, CDR1 is MNHNY, CDR2 SVGAGI (reference sequence). CDR3: CASSHAGTSGSYEQYF. Here the CDR3 DNA reads TGTGCCAGCAGTCACGCCGGGACTAGCGGCTCCTACGAGCAGTACTTC.

This rearrangement joins TRBV19 to TRBJ2-5; D could derive from TRBD1 or TRBD2 (5 bases each). Per the germline V gene, CDR1 is LNHDA and CDR2 is SQIVND (reference sequence). CDR3 length: 14 residues. Between the trimmed V and J ends, which lost 6 bases and 4 bases, there was a span of 15 bases. CDR3 in DNA: TGTGCCAGTAGCCCGACGGGACGAAGAGAGACCCAGTACTTC. Protein: CASSPTGRRETQYF.

In DNA form, the CDR3 reads TGTGCCAGCAGTGAAGAAGGAGGGGGAAACACCATATATTTT. This gives the protein CASSEEGGGNTIYF. This chain joins TRBV6-1 and TRBJ1-3; no definite D call. V was clipped by 1 base and J by 4 bases, with 8 bases between them. CDR1 is MNHNS, CDR2 SASEGT, per germline. The CDR3 covers 14 residues.

The chain couples TRBV28 to TRBJ1-2; a weak D match, TRBD1 (5 bases). The germline V gene has CDR1 MDHEN and CDR2 SYDVKM. This CDR3 is built from 13 residues. V was clipped by 4 bases and J by 4 bases, with 10 bases between them. The CDR3: CASSSGNGYGYTF. In DNA, the CDR3 is TGTGCCAGCAGTTCAGGGAACGGCTATGGCTACACCTTC.

This clone has a handful of counts. V and J are TRBV5-1 and TRBJ2-2; D possibly corresponds to TRBD1 (6 bases). CDR3 size: 15 residues. In germline, CDR1 is SGHRS, CDR2 YFSETQ. Trimming left V 0 bases short and J 7 bases short, with 13 bases between. The CDR3 spells CASSLAVQGSGELFF. The CDR3 DNA reads as TGCGCCAGCAGCTTGGCTGTACAGGGTAGCGGGGAGCTGTTTTTT.

This chain uses TRBV30 with TRBJ2-2, with D possibly being TRBD1 (5 bases). Germline CDR1 GTSNPN, CDR2 SVGIG (reference sequence). The CDR3 loop spans 14 amino acids. The ends were cut back, 3 bases at V and 4 bases at J, with 12 bases in the middle. CDR3 nucleotide sequence: TGTGCCTGGAGGAACAGGCGAGGCACCGGGGAGCTGTTTTTT. Amino acid sequence: CAWRNRRGTGELFF.

This clone was found a few times. This chain links TRBV18 with TRBJ2-3; no clear D gene. Trimming shortened V by 3 bases and J by 0 bases, and 10 bases separated the two germline ends. The germline gives CDR1 KGHSH, CDR2 LQKENI. The CDR3 is 15 amino acids. In nucleotides, the CDR3 is TGTGCCAGCTCACCTAGGTCCCCTAGCACAGATACGCAGTATTTT. Translating it yields CASSPRSPSTDTQYF.

The chain joins TRBV6-4 to TRBJ1-1; D ambiguous. V dropped 0 bases and J dropped 4 bases, with 6 bases sitting between them. The CDR3 runs to 13 residues. Germline V lookup: CDR1 MRHNA, CDR2 SNTAGT. The CDR3 bases are TGTGCCAGCAGTGACTCAGGGTCCACTGAAGCTTTCTTT. It yields the protein CASSDSGSTEAFF.

The chain is built from TRBV7-2 and TRBJ2-3, with TRBD1 as a possible D gene (5 bases). Trimming cost V 0 bases and J 5 bases, with 12 bases left between them. CDR1 and CDR2 from the germline V gene are SGHTA and FQGNSA. This CDR3 contains 15 residues. For the CDR3, the DNA is TGTGCCAGCAGCTTAGCTGTGGGGCTAAAAGATACGCAGTATTTT. Protein product: CASSLAVGLKDTQYF.

This chain joins TRBV7-9 and TRBJ2-7; D may be TRBD2 (6 bases). Germline-derived CDR1 and CDR2 are SEHNR and FQNEAQ (reference sequence). The CDR3 totals 14 residues. The V and J ends lost 4 bases and 3 bases respectively, with 13 bases between them. CDR3 nucleotide sequence: TGTGCCAGCAGCTCTCGAGTCGGGGGCTACGAGCAGTACTTC. This translates into CASSSRVGGYEQYF. The full variable domain, its missing parts supplied by reference TRBV7-9 and TRBJ2-7, is DTGVSQNPRHKITKRGQNVTFRCDPISEHNRLYWYRQTLGQGPEFLTYFQNEAQLEKSRLLSDRFSAERPKGSFSTLEIQRTEQGDSAMYLCASSSRVGGYEQYFGPGTRLTVT.